These 25 T cell receptor beta chains originate from one sample sequenced in a study of T-cell reconstitution after alpha-beta-depleted transplantation in children. Preparation of the TCRbeta library involved a method that used unique molecular identifiers. Each CDR3 protein is one row after TCRdb ran MiXCR on the PCR reads. The repertoire holds some 500,000 distinct CDR3 sequences, with 15% to 20% as singletons. Here the sequenced sample was PBMCs from the stem cell graft donor, taken from the stem cell graft. The receptors come from a human donor who donated a stem cell graft to a child with acute lymphoblastic leukemia.

The V call is TRBV10-3, the J call TRBJ2-7, with D possibly being TRBD1 or TRBD2 (5 bases each). CDR3 size: 13 residues. CDR1 ENHRY and CDR2 SYGVKD come from the germline V gene. V lost 10 bases to trimming and J lost 2 bases, with 15 bases between them. CDR3 region: CATDRDGAYEQYF. In nucleotides, the CDR3 is TGTGCCACCGACCGGGACGGAGCCTACGAGCAGTACTTC.

This clonotype was observed a few times. The chain couples TRBV27 to TRBJ2-3; 7 bases agree with TRBD1. J gave up 6 bases and V 2 bases, and 8 bases lay outside the gene matches. The CDR3 runs to 15 residues. Germline lookup yields CDR1 MNHEY and CDR2 SMNVEV (reference sequence). The CDR3, as DNA: TGTGCCAGCAGTTTAACAGGGGTAATTATGGATACGCAGTATTTT. This sequence encodes CASSLTGVIMDTQYF.

The rearrangement joins TRBV27 to TRBJ2-1, with a weak D call TRBD2 (6 bases). Per germline, CDR1 MNHEY and CDR2 SMNVEV (reference sequence). The CDR3 extends over 16 amino acids. V lost 4 bases, J lost 0 bases, and 13 bases lay in between. The DNA of the CDR3 is TGTGCCAGCAGTTCGGGGACTTCGAGCTCCTACAATGAGCAGTTCTTC. Protein product: CASSSGTSSSYNEQFF.

This clonotype occurred a few times. The chain has TRBV5-1 and TRBJ2-1; D not resolved. The V gene lost 0 bases and the J gene lost 5 bases, with 15 bases spanning the gap. Germline CDR1 is SGHRS and CDR2 is YFSETQ. The CDR3 runs to 16 residues. In DNA form, the CDR3 reads TGCGCCAGCAGCTTGGGGGCTAACACCGTGCACAATGAGCAGTTCTTC. As protein: CASSLGANTVHNEQFF. The whole variable domain, filled in from reference TRBV5-1 and TRBJ2-1, reads KAGVTQTPRYLIKTRGQQVTLSCSPISGHRSVSWYQQTPGQGLQFLFEYFSETQRNKGNFPGRFSGRQFSNSRSEMNVSTLELGDSALYLCASSLGANTVHNEQFFGPGTRLTVL.

The CDR3 region has the DNA TGCGCCAGCAGCCAAGATCCGCATAATCCCTACGAGCAGTACTTC. This translates into CASSQDPHNPYEQYF. The chain carries TRBV4-1 and TRBJ2-7; D remains unclear. V shed 0 bases and J shed 2 bases, with 11 bases lying between them. This CDR3 has 15 amino acids. CDR1 and CDR2 (germline): MGHRA, YSYEKL.

This clonotype has just a few counts. This chain links TRBV9 with TRBJ1-2; D perhaps matches TRBD1 (5 bases). CDR3 size: 16 residues. Trimming shortened V by 4 bases and J by 0 bases, and 16 bases separated the two germline ends. Germline V gives CDR1 SGDLS, CDR2 YYNGEE. The CDR3 DNA follows: TGTGCCAGCAGCCCAAGAGATCAGGGATCTAACTATGGCTACACCTTC. Its protein is CASSPRDQGSNYGYTF.

This clonotype was observed at least ten times. The chain has TRBV20-1 and TRBJ2-3; D may be TRBD1 (7 bases). V lost 6 bases to trimming and J lost 3 bases, with 16 bases between them. The CDR3 extends over 14 amino acids. CDR1 is DFQATT, CDR2 SNEGSKA, per germline (reference sequence). The CDR3 protein is CSAWKGAGTDTQYF. As DNA, the CDR3 is TGCAGTGCCTGGAAGGGGGCGGGGACAGATACGCAGTATTTT.

This chain uses TRBV20-1 with TRBJ2-7; 10 bases align to TRBD2. The germline CDR1 and CDR2 sequences are DFQATT and SNEGSKA (reference sequence). Germline trimming cut 5 bases from V and 5 bases from J; bases unmatched to any gene: 9. This CDR3 spans 14 amino acids. The CDR3 region is CSAASGRFFDEQYF. In DNA form, the CDR3 reads TGCAGTGCTGCTAGCGGGAGATTTTTCGACGAGCAGTACTTC.

The chain joins TRBV6-5 to TRBJ2-7, with no clear D. V shed 2 bases and J shed 5 bases, with 16 bases lying between them. CDR3 length: 15 residues. The germline gives CDR1 MNHEY, CDR2 SVGAGI. CDR3 sequence (DNA): TGTGCCAGCAGTTACCGACGGCCTAACCAGGACGAGCAGTACTTC. It specifies CASSYRRPNQDEQYF.

The chain carries TRBV29-1 and TRBJ2-3; no clear D gene. The CDR3 runs 11 residues. The V end was cut by 5 bases, the J end by 1 base, with 4 bases between. Germline-derived CDR1 and CDR2 are SQVTM and ANQGSEA. CDR3 bases: TGCAGCGTTAGCGGCACAGATACGCAGTATTTT. This encodes CSVSGTDTQYF.

J is TRBJ2-3 and V is TRBV5-1, with 8 nucleotides matching TRBD2. The germline V gene encodes CDR1 SGHRS and CDR2 YFSETQ. Losses at the gene ends were 3 bases for V and 2 bases for J; bases not matched to a gene: 8. CDR3 length equals 16 residues. CDR3 in amino acids: CASSSGLAPFTDTQYF. Here the CDR3 DNA reads TGCGCCAGCAGCTCCGGACTAGCCCCCTTCACAGATACGCAGTATTTT.

The rearrangement joins TRBV4-2 to TRBJ2-1; 8 positions match TRBD2. Germline CDR1 reads LGHNA; CDR2 reads YNFKEQ. J gave up 4 bases and V 3 bases, and 5 bases lay outside the gene matches. The CDR3 spans 15 residues. CDR3 in DNA: TGTGCCAGCAGCCAGAGACTAGCGAGGTACAATGAGCAGTTCTTC. Amino acid sequence: CASSQRLARYNEQFF.

The chain carries TRBV7-9 and TRBJ2-6; D gene unclear. CDR1 SEHNR and CDR2 FQNEAQ come from the germline V gene (reference sequence). The V gene lost 4 bases and the J gene lost 0 bases, with 10 bases spanning the gap. This CDR3 is 16 amino acids long. The CDR3 region has the DNA TGTGCCAGCAGCTCCCAAGTGTACTCTGGGGCCAACGTCCTGACTTTC. This codes for CASSSQVYSGANVLTF.

The chain links TRBV11-1 to TRBJ2-7, with 13 bases aligning to TRBD2. This CDR3 comprises 17 residues. Germline loops: CDR1 SGHAT, CDR2 FQDESV (reference sequence). Trimming cost V 6 bases and J 3 bases; bases outside gene matches: 11. CDR3 loop: CASRAGTSGTSGYEQYF. The CDR3 DNA reads as TGTGCCAGCAGGGCAGGGACTAGCGGGACTTCGGGCTACGAGCAGTACTTC.

This clonotype was seen a handful of times. The rearrangement links TRBV20-1 to TRBJ1-3; the D is unclear. Trimming took 0 bases from V and 0 from J, leaving 12 bases between them. Germline V lookup: CDR1 DFQATT, CDR2 SNEGSKA (reference sequence). The CDR3 is made up of 16 amino acids. CDR3 nucleotide sequence: TGCAGTGCTAGAGACTGGAAGGGAAGCTCTGGAAACACCATATATTTT. Its translation: CSARDWKGSSGNTIYF.

This clonotype was seen a handful of times. The rearrangement uses TRBV5-5 and TRBJ2-2; 11 nucleotides align to TRBD2. The junction had 7 bases not matched to a gene; V was cut back by 4 bases and J by 5 bases. Germline-derived CDR1 and CDR2 are SGHKS and YYEKEE (reference sequence). The length of the CDR3 is 16 residues. This CDR3 reads CASSPIGTSGTGELFF. CDR3 bases: TGTGCCAGCAGCCCAATCGGGACTAGCGGTACCGGGGAGCTGTTTTTT.

The chain links TRBV30 to TRBJ1-4; D may be TRBD1 (5 bases). CDR1 and CDR2 (germline): GTSNPN, SVGIG (reference sequence). Trimming took off 2 bases at V and 10 bases at J, with 14 bases between the two ends. This CDR3 spans 13 amino acids. CDR3 bases: TGTGCCTGGAGTACCCAAGGGGTCGGAAAACTGTTTTTT. Translating gives CAWSTQGVGKLFF. Full variable domain (remainder filled in from reference TRBV30 and TRBJ1-4): SQTIHQWPATLVQPVGSPLSLECTVEGTSNPNLYWYRQAAGRGLQLLFYSVGIGQISSEVPQNLSASRPQDRQFILSSKKLLLSDSGFYLCAWSTQGVGKLFFGSGTQLSVL.

This clonotype has more than one count but fewer than ten. The chain carries TRBV4-1 and TRBJ1-6; D is ambiguous. Germline V gives CDR1 MGHRA, CDR2 YSYEKL. The CDR3 contains 17 residues. Trimming stripped 4 bases from V and 0 bases from J, with 13 bases between. DNA of the CDR3: TGCGCCAGCAGCCGTCCTTCCCTGGGCTCCTATAATTCACCCCTCCACTTT. This gives the protein CASSRPSLGSYNSPLHF.

The J gene is TRBJ2-3, the V gene TRBV7-8; D possibly uses TRBD1 or TRBD2 (5 bases each). The V end was cut by 2 bases, the J end by 4 bases, with 10 bases between. Per the germline V gene, CDR1 is SGHVS and CDR2 is FQNEAQ. The CDR3 spans 14 residues. CDR3 protein: CASSLYGAPDTQYF. The DNA for the CDR3 is TGTGCCAGCAGCTTATACGGGGCCCCAGATACGCAGTATTTT.

This clonotype turned up a few times. The V call is TRBV9, the J call TRBJ1-2, with no clear D. The V and J ends lost 5 bases and 2 bases respectively, with 13 bases between them. Germline V gene lookup returns CDR1 SGDLS and CDR2 YYNGEE. This CDR3 comprises 14 residues. The CDR3 nucleotides are TGTGCCAGCAGTTTGGCACTACCGAACTATGGCTACACCTTC. Protein: CASSLALPNYGYTF.

V gene TRBV5-1 combines with J gene TRBJ2-7, with D perhaps given as TRBD1 or TRBD2 (5 bases each). The CDR3 sequence is 12 residues long. V lost 4 bases and J 5 bases, leaving 10 bases between the germline ends. CDR1 is SGHRS, CDR2 YFSETQ, per germline. The CDR3: CASSGTVDEQYF. The CDR3 DNA reads as TGCGCCAGCAGCGGGACGGTGGACGAGCAGTACTTC.

The chain employs TRBV29-1 and TRBJ2-7; 7 bases line up with TRBD1. V dropped 6 bases and J dropped 5; count of bases not matched to a gene: 7. Germline CDR1 SQVTM, CDR2 ANQGSEA. The CDR3 sequence is 12 residues long. The CDR3 DNA reads as TGCAGCGTGATACGCCAGGGGGACGAGCAGTACTTC. Amino acid sequence: CSVIRQGDEQYF.

This clonotype was detected only a few times. The rearrangement links TRBV29-1 to TRBJ2-2; 7 bases are a match to TRBD1. Unmatched junction bases numbered 4, after V lost 8 bases and J lost 4 bases. This CDR3 is built from 12 residues. Germline V gene data show CDR1 as SQVTM and CDR2 as ANQGSEA. CDR3 protein: CSSTGSTGELFF. The CDR3 region has the DNA TGCAGCTCGACAGGGTCCACCGGGGAGCTGTTTTTT.

The chain employs TRBV20-1 and TRBJ1-5; D not certain. Germline CDR1 is DFQATT and CDR2 is SNEGSKA (reference sequence). The V end was cut by 2 bases, the J end by 7 bases, with 9 bases between. The CDR3 has 12 residues. CDR3: CSARMGKQPQHF. CDR3 sequence (DNA): TGCAGTGCTAGAATGGGGAAACAGCCCCAGCATTTT.

The chain links TRBV5-1 to TRBJ2-5, with 7 bases matching TRBD1. Germline V lookup: CDR1 SGHRS, CDR2 YFSETQ. The length of the CDR3 is 14 residues. Trimming cost V 5 bases and J 2 bases; bases outside gene matches: 6. In DNA, the CDR3 is TGCGCCAGCAGACCAGGGGGTGGACAAGAGACCCAGTACTTC. Its protein is CASRPGGGQETQYF. The whole variable domain, filled in from reference TRBV5-1 and TRBJ2-5, reads KAGVTQTPRYLIKTRGQQVTLSCSPISGHRSVSWYQQTPGQGLQFLFEYFSETQRNKGNFPGRFSGRQFSNSRSEMNVSTLELGDSALYLCASRPGGGQETQYFGPGTRLLVL.